These 2 T cell receptor beta chains were sequenced from one sample in a study of blood T cell repertoires in COVID-19. The assay was immunoSEQ multiplex PCR, and TCRdb's table has in-frame clones only and misses some. The sample lists 250,000 or so clones, 83% occurring once. Sequencing was done on a sample of peripheral blood. Receptor source: a human donor in a cohort sampled during active COVID-19.

The chain is built from TRBV19 and TRBJ2-4; TRBD2 is a possible D gene (6 bases). Germline values: CDR1 LNHDA, CDR2 SQIVND (reference sequence). The CDR3 loop spans 14 amino acids. Trimming took off 9 bases at V and 1 base at J, with 13 bases between the two ends. DNA of the CDR3: TGTGCCAGCCTGGGAGGTATGGCCAAAAACATTCAGTACTTC. It specifies CASLGGMAKNIQYF. The whole variable domain, filled in from reference TRBV19 and TRBJ2-4, reads DGGITQSPKYLFRKEGQNVTLSCEQNLNHDAMYWYRQDPGQGLRLIYYSQIVNDFQKGDIAEGYSVSREKKESFPLTVTSAQKNPTAFYLCASLGGMAKNIQYFGAGTRLSVL.

This sequence joins TRBV28 and TRBJ2-7, with TRBD1 matching 8 bases. The CDR3 is made up of 14 amino acids. V was clipped by 2 bases and J by 6 bases; unmatched bases: 6. Germline CDR1 and CDR2: MDHEN and SYDVKM. CDR3 amino acids: CASSLSDRGGEQYF. The CDR3 nucleotides are TGTGCCAGCAGTTTAAGTGACAGGGGCGGCGAGCAGTACTTC.